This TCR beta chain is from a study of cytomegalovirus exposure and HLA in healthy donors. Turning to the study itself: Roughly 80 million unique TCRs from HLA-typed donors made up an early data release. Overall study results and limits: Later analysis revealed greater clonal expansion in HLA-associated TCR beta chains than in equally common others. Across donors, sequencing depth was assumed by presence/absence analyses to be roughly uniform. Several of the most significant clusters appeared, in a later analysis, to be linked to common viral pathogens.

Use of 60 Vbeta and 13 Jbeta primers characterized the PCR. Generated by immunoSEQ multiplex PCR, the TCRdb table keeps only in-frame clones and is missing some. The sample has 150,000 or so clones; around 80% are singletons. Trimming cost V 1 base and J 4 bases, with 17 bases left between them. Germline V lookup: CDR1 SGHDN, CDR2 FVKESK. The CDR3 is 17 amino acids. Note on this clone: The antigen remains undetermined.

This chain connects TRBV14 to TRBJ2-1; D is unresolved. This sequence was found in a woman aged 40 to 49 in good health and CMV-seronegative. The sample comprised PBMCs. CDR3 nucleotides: TGTGCCAGCAGCCAAGGCCCTGATTGGCGGAGTTACAATGAGCAGTTCTTC. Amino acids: CASSQGPDWRSYNEQFF. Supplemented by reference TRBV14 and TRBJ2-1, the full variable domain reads EAGVTQFPSHSVIEKGQTVTLRCDPISGHDNLYWYRRVMGKEIKFLLHFVKESKQDESGMPNNRFLAERTGGTYSTLKVQPAELEDSGVYFCASSQGPDWRSYNEQFFGPGTRLTVL.